This section outlines one T cell receptor beta chain sequence together with its context. Its matching antigen is unknown. Using a J-beta primer mix together with a sample-barcoded 5' primer, a second PCR was run for roughly 6 to 12 cycles. Every sample gave at least 3 million paired-end reads containing CDR3. From the 5' RACE reads, TCRdb called clonotypes with MiXCR, one entry per CDR3 protein. Among roughly 1.5 million distinct CDR3 sequences listed, less than 45% were seen once. Drawn from each donor were around 9.1 milliliters of peripheral blood. Germline CDR1 and CDR2: DFQATT and SNEGSKA (reference sequence). This CDR3 comprises 12 residues. The sample comes from a study of blood T cells in healthy people across ages. Study findings and constraints: Aged donors had fewer naive CD4+ cells and lower diversity than long-lived donors. One million T cells yielded diversity estimates that were considered underestimates.

Sequences were obtained from blood. The chain joins TRBV20-1 to TRBJ2-5; 7 positions match TRBD1. The J call is uncertain, as TRBJ2-7 better fits the DNA end. The TCR originated in a young woman in good health. The DNA of the CDR3 is TGCAGTGCTAGAAGACAGGGCGACGAGCAGTACTTC. Residues: CSARRQGDEQYF.